This T cell receptor beta chain was sequenced during a study of cytomegalovirus exposure and HLA in healthy donors. Turning to the study itself: About 82 million unique TCRs from HLA-typed donors were held in an early release of data.

13 Jbeta primers and 60 Vbeta primers were used for the PCR. Clones were sequenced by immunoSEQ multiplex PCR, and TCRdb holds only the in-frame ones, with some missing. Of roughly 150,000 clones listed, 68% are singletons. This clone was observed a handful of times. Germline V gene lookup returns CDR1 GTSNPN and CDR2 SVGIG (reference sequence). V dropped 0 bases and J dropped 6 bases, with 14 bases sitting between them. The CDR3 runs 14 residues. The sequencing input was PBMCs. The chain combines TRBV30 with TRBJ1-2; maybe TRBD1 (5 bases). The source is a man in his 60s in good health and CMV-seronegative. Here the CDR3 reads CAWSVGEGRNGYTF. The CDR3 DNA reads as TGTGCCTGGAGTGTAGGGGAGGGCAGGAATGGCTACACCTTC.